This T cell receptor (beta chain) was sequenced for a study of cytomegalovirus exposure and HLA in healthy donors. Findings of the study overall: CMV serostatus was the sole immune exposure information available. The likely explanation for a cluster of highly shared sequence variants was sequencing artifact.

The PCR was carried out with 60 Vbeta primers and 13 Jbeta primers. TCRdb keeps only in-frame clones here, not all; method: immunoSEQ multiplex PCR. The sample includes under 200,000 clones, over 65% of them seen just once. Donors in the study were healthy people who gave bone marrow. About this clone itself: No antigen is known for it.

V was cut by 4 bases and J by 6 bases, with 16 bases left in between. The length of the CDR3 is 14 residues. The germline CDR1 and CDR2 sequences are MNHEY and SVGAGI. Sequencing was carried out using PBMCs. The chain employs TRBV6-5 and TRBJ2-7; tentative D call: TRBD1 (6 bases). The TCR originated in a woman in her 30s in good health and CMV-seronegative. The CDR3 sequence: CASSSGQRQGEQYF. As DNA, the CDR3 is TGTGCCAGCAGTTCCGGACAGAGGCAAGGCGAGCAGTACTTC.